These 20 T cell receptor beta chains originate from one sample sequenced in a study of identical twins. One entry per CDR3 protein, called by TCRdb with MiXCR from the 5' RACE reads. The profile shows around 340,000 distinct CDR3 sequences, approximately 8.8% of them singletons. Sequencing used naive T cells sorted from blood. Receptors originate from a woman aged 45-60 years in good health.

J is TRBJ2-5 and V is TRBV6-5; tentatively, D is TRBD1 or TRBD2 (6 bases each). The germline gives CDR1 MNHEY, CDR2 SVGAGI. V was cut by 2 bases and J by 5 bases, with 12 bases left in between. CDR3 length: 14 amino acids. The CDR3 coding sequence is TGTGCCAGCAGTTACGAAACAGGGAGGGAGACCCAGTACTTC. Protein product: CASSYETGRETQYF.

This clonotype was recorded many times. This chain links TRBV29-1 with TRBJ1-4; no firm D call. V lost 1 base and J 4 bases, leaving 7 bases between the germline ends. This CDR3 has 13 amino acids. Germline loops: CDR1 SQVTM, CDR2 ANQGSEA. The CDR3 bases are TGCAGCGTTGAAGGAGCCCTTAATGAAAAACTGTTTTTT. Its translation is CSVEGALNEKLFF. Full variable domain (missing parts from reference TRBV29-1 and TRBJ1-4): SAVISQKPSRDICQRGTSLTIQCQVDSQVTMMFWYRQQPGQSLTLIATANQGSEATYESGFVIDKFPISRPNLTFSTLTVSNMSPEDSSIYLCSVEGALNEKLFFGSGTQLSVL.

This clonotype was counted a few times. The chain combines TRBV20-1 with TRBJ1-2; D not certain. The CDR3 sequence is 13 residues long. The V gene's germline CDR1 is DFQATT and CDR2 SNEGSKA (reference sequence). V lost 1 base, J lost 2 bases, and 8 bases lay in between. Here the CDR3 reads CSARGGWNYGYTF. The CDR3 DNA reads as TGCAGTGCTAGAGGAGGGTGGAACTATGGCTACACCTTC.

This clonotype was counted at least ten times. This chain uses TRBV5-1 with TRBJ2-3; no reliable D call. The V end lost 4 bases, the J end lost 1 base, and 7 bases lay between the germline ends. Germline V gene lookup returns CDR1 SGHRS and CDR2 YFSETQ. This CDR3 has 13 amino acids. The CDR3 region is CASSRGGTDTQYF. For the CDR3, the DNA is TGCGCCAGCAGCCGCGGTGGCACAGATACGCAGTATTTT.

This clonotype was counted many times. The rearrangement links TRBV21-1 to TRBJ2-7. TRBV21-1 is described as a pseudogene. The CDR3 is 19 amino acids. CDR3 nucleotides: TGTGCCAGCAGCAAAGTGGAAGGTTCCATCCAGCCACCCTCCTACGAGCAGTACGTC. Translation: CASSKVEGSIQPPSYEQYV.

This clonotype was seen a few times. The V and J genes are TRBV5-1 and TRBJ2-3; 12 bases map to TRBD1. This CDR3 region has 16 residues. V was clipped by 3 bases and J by 3 bases; unmatched bases: 5. Germline V gives CDR1 SGHRS, CDR2 YFSETQ. For the CDR3, the DNA is TGCGCCAGCAGCTGGGGACAGGGGGCCGGGACAGATACGCAGTATTTT. It codes for CASSWGQGAGTDTQYF.

This clonotype was observed many times. The gene calls are TRBV11-2 and TRBJ2-7; 7 bases fit TRBD2. In germline, CDR1 is SGHAT, CDR2 FQNNGV. The CDR3 has 12 amino acids. Trimming removed 5 bases from V and 4 bases from J; junction bases left unmatched: 2. CDR3 protein: CASSGLGYEQYV. The CDR3 DNA sequence: TGTGCCAGCAGCGGACTAGGATACGAGCAGTACGTC.

The chain carries TRBV12-3 or TRBV12-4 and TRBJ2-5; 14 bases align to TRBD2. V lost 3 bases, J lost 0 bases, and 0 bases stayed unmatched. This CDR3 region has 16 residues. CDR3 sequence: CASSLGLAGDQETQYF. The CDR3, as DNA: TGTGCCAGCAGTTTGGGACTAGCGGGGGACCAAGAGACCCAGTACTTC.

This clonotype was detected ten times or more. The rearrangement joins TRBV5-1 to TRBJ1-1; 7 nucleotides align to TRBD1. CDR3 length equals 13 residues. V was clipped by 0 bases and J by 11 bases; unmatched bases: 7. Germline values: CDR1 SGHRS, CDR2 YFSETQ. CDR3 in amino acids: CASSLVGQWDAFF. The CDR3 DNA sequence: TGCGCCAGCAGCTTGGTGGGACAGTGGGATGCTTTCTTT.

The chain joins TRBV18 to TRBJ2-3, with D tentatively TRBD1 or TRBD2 (5 bases each). V gave up 3 bases and J gave up 1 base, with 14 bases separating them. There are 16 residues in the CDR3. In germline, CDR1 is KGHSH, CDR2 LQKENI. The CDR3 DNA reads TGTGCCAGCTCACCTATTACCGGGACCCGCACAGATACGCAGTATTTT. It specifies CASSPITGTRTDTQYF.

This clonotype came up many times. V gene TRBV24-1 combines with J gene TRBJ2-1; no reliable D call. The ends were cut back, 0 bases at V and 10 bases at J, with 6 bases in the middle. From germline, CDR1 is KGHDR and CDR2 SFDVKD. The CDR3 extends over 12 amino acids. In DNA, the CDR3 is TGTGCCACCAGTGATTTGATGGGAGAGCAGTTCTTC. Its translation is CATSDLMGEQFF.

In this sample, this clonotype turned up a few times. V is TRBV5-1 and J is TRBJ2-1; possibly TRBD1 for D (6 bases). Germline V gives CDR1 SGHRS, CDR2 YFSETQ. The V end lost 1 base, the J end lost 4 bases, and 9 bases lay between the germline ends. The CDR3 runs to 14 residues. CDR3 nucleotide sequence: TGCGCCAGCAGCTTGCCGGGACATTACAATGAGCAGTTCTTC. It yields the protein CASSLPGHYNEQFF. Full variable domain (rest looked up from reference TRBV5-1 and TRBJ2-1): KAGVTQTPRYLIKTRGQQVTLSCSPISGHRSVSWYQQTPGQGLQFLFEYFSETQRNKGNFPGRFSGRQFSNSRSEMNVSTLELGDSALYLCASSLPGHYNEQFFGPGTRLTVL.

The chain joins TRBV9 to TRBJ2-7; a possible D gene is TRBD2 (6 bases). Per the germline V gene, CDR1 is SGDLS and CDR2 is YYNGEE. Trimming removed 0 bases from V and 0 bases from J, with 10 bases in between. The CDR3 is made up of 15 amino acids. Here the CDR3 DNA reads TGTGCCAGCAGCGTAGGAATAGCGGACTCCTACGAGCAGTACTTC. This codes for CASSVGIADSYEQYF.

V usage is TRBV9 and J usage is TRBJ2-1; D is unclear. Germline-derived CDR1 and CDR2 are SGDLS and YYNGEE. V was shortened by 1 base and J by 9 bases, with 17 bases between the two germline ends. The CDR3 is 15 amino acids. The CDR3 spells CASSVLAGFVVEQFF. CDR3 DNA: TGTGCCAGCAGCGTACTTGCCGGTTTCGTAGTTGAGCAGTTCTTC.

This sequence joins TRBV12-3 or TRBV12-4 and TRBJ2-1, with D possibly matching TRBD1 (6 bases). This CDR3 comprises 14 residues. The V gene lost 5 bases and the J gene lost 7 bases, with 15 bases spanning the gap. The CDR3 sequence: CASSAGTNYNEQFF. The CDR3 region has the DNA TGTGCCAGCAGTGCCGGGACAAATTATAATGAGCAGTTCTTC.

This clonotype was seen a few times. The chain carries TRBV27 and TRBJ1-5; no clear D gene. V lost 5 bases and J 7 bases, leaving 15 bases between the germline ends. The CDR3 sequence is 14 residues long. Germline-derived CDR1 and CDR2 are MNHEY and SMNVEV (reference sequence). Here the CDR3 DNA reads TGTGCCAGCAGTCCCTGGAGACCGGGGCAGCCCCAGCATTTT. Its protein product is CASSPWRPGQPQHF.

The rearrangement joins TRBV5-1 to TRBJ2-7, with TRBD2 matching 7 bases. Germline CDR1 and CDR2: SGHRS and YFSETQ. With V trimmed by 2 bases and J by 5 bases, 10 bases remained unmatched. This CDR3 has 15 amino acids. The CDR3 is CASSFRIAGLDEQYF. The CDR3 bases are TGCGCCAGCAGCTTTAGAATAGCGGGTCTCGACGAGCAGTACTTC. Drawing the rest from reference TRBV5-1 and TRBJ2-7, the complete variable domain is KAGVTQTPRYLIKTRGQQVTLSCSPISGHRSVSWYQQTPGQGLQFLFEYFSETQRNKGNFPGRFSGRQFSNSRSEMNVSTLELGDSALYLCASSFRIAGLDEQYFGPGTRLTVT.

On this clonotype: At one end the junction does not follow the germline gene, possibly because of a read error. The chain couples TRBV12-3 or TRBV12-4 to TRBJ1-1; D not resolved. The CDR3 sequence is 14 residues long. CDR3 loop: CASSRWVGNTEALF. CDR3 bases: TGTGCCAGCAGCCGCTGGGTCGGGAACACTGAAGCTTTATTT.

This clonotype has only a few counts. The genes are TRBV5-5 and TRBJ2-1; unclear D gene. Per the germline V gene, CDR1 is SGHKS and CDR2 is YYEKEE (reference sequence). V dropped 0 bases and J dropped 6 bases, with 10 bases sitting between them. The CDR3 totals 14 residues. CDR3 sequence (DNA): TGTGCCAGCAGCTTGGTACGGACCTCCAATGAGCAGTTCTTC. This codes for CASSLVRTSNEQFF.

This chain connects TRBV7-9 to TRBJ2-5; D remains unclear. This CDR3 contains 13 residues. From germline, CDR1 is SEHNR and CDR2 FQNEAQ (reference sequence). Trimming cost V 5 bases and J 3 bases, with 10 bases left between them. The CDR3 sequence: CASSPGGEETQYF. Written as DNA, the CDR3 is TGTGCCAGCAGCCCAGGTGGGGAAGAGACCCAGTACTTC.